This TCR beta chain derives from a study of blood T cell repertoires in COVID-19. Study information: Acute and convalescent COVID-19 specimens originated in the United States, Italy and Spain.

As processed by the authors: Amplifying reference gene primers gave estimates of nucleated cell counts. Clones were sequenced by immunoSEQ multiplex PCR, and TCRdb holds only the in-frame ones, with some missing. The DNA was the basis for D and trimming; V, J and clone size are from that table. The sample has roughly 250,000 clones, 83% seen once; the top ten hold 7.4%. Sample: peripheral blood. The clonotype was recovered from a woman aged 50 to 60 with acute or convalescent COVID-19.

CDR3 DNA: TGTGCCAGCAGACCGGGACAGGGGGCGAGGGGCATTCAGTACTTC. It translates to CASRPGQGARGIQYF. The chain has TRBV2 and TRBJ2-4; TRBD1 matches at 12 bases. Germline CDR1 is SNHLY and CDR2 is FYNNEI. The ends lost 6 bases at V and 9 bases at J; junction bases unmatched: 9. The CDR3 runs to 15 residues.